The 13 T cell receptor beta chains reported below all come from one sample, sequenced in a study of shared clonotypes between healthy human individuals. Produced via immunoSEQ multiplex PCR; TCRdb's table is partial and in-frame only. The sample carries some 2.3 million clones, roughly 93% recorded once. The material sequenced was naive CD4+ T cells from PBMCs. As to subset: CD45RA+ positively selected. The receptors shown here come from a man aged 18 to 29 in good health. Some clones in this sample may be carry-over from other donors' samples.

The V and J genes are TRBV4-1 and TRBJ2-7; D gene uncertain. The CDR3 totals 12 residues. The V end lost 4 bases, the J end lost 6 bases, and 10 bases lay between the germline ends. Germline CDR1 reads MGHRA; CDR2 reads YSYEKL. The CDR3 DNA reads TGCGCCAGCAGCCTCGTGGCTTCCGAGCAGTACTTC. It is translated as CASSLVASEQYF.

The chain combines TRBV20-1 with TRBJ1-6, with D possibly matching TRBD1 (5 bases). V gave up 6 bases and J gave up 8 bases, with 8 bases separating them. Germline assignment: CDR1 DFQATT and CDR2 SNEGSKA (reference sequence). CDR3 length equals 11 residues. CDR3 protein: CSASRDSPLHF. CDR3 DNA sequence: TGCAGTGCAAGCAGGGATTCACCCCTCCACTTT.

Turning to this clone: This same CDR3 is encoded by further DNA sequences in the sample. This CDR3 is CASSLAGVQETQYF. The DNA for the CDR3 is TGCGCCAGCAGCTTGGCCGGGGTTCAAGAGACCCAGTACTTC. The chain uses TRBV5-1 and TRBJ2-5; the D gene is possibly TRBD2 (5 bases). The CDR3 loop spans 14 amino acids. Germline CDR1 SGHRS, CDR2 YFSETQ. Trimming took off 0 bases at V and 2 bases at J, with 8 bases between the two ends.

V and J are TRBV11-3 and TRBJ2-7, with 9 bases fitting TRBD1. CDR3 length: 14 amino acids. The junction had 8 bases not matched to a gene; V was cut back by 8 bases and J by 3 bases. Per the germline V gene, CDR1 is SGHNT and CDR2 is YENEEA. CDR3 DNA sequence: TGTGCCAGCTCCCGGGGACAGGGTATCTACGAGCAGTACTTC. Translation gives CASSRGQGIYEQYF.

The chain couples TRBV7-6 to TRBJ1-1, with no clear D. This CDR3 has 16 amino acids. V dropped 5 bases and J dropped 0 bases, with 16 bases sitting between them. Per the germline V gene, CDR1 is SGHVS and CDR2 is FNYEAQ. CDR3: CASSTRTDFMNTEAFF. CDR3 DNA sequence: TGTGCCAGCAGCACCCGGACGGACTTTATGAACACTGAAGCTTTCTTT.

This clone was found once. The V gene is TRBV6-5, the J gene TRBJ2-5, with D perhaps TRBD1 (6 bases). CDR1 is MNHEY, CDR2 SVGAGI, per germline. With 8 bases removed from V and 4 bases from J, the gap between germline ends came to 11 bases. CDR3 size: 12 residues. The CDR3 DNA sequence: TGTGCCAGCGGGGGCTTGGGAGAGACCCAGTACTTC. Translating it yields CASGGLGETQYF.

The rearrangement joins TRBV4-2 to TRBJ1-1, with D unclear. Germline V gives CDR1 LGHNA, CDR2 YNFKEQ. V lost 2 bases and J 8 bases, leaving 12 bases between the germline ends. This CDR3 is 13 amino acids long. Here the CDR3 reads CASSQNLRREAFF. For the CDR3, the DNA is TGTGCCAGCAGCCAAAACCTACGGAGGGAAGCTTTCTTT.

This clone came up a few times. The chain is built from TRBV10-3 and TRBJ1-1; 7 nucleotides match TRBD1. Trimming removed 6 bases from V and 7 bases from J; junction bases left unmatched: 5. The V gene's germline CDR1 is ENHRY and CDR2 SYGVKD. CDR3 length equals 12 residues. The CDR3 DNA reads as TGTGCCATCAGCGGGACAGAGAATGAAGCTTTCTTT. This translates into CAISGTENEAFF.

The table lists this clone with a count of one. The gene calls are TRBV28 and TRBJ2-1; D ambiguous. This CDR3 comprises 12 residues. Between the trimmed V and J ends, which lost 1 base and 9 bases, there was a span of 7 bases. Germline assignment: CDR1 MDHEN and CDR2 SYDVKM. The CDR3 protein is CASSLYKGEQFF. CDR3 in DNA: TGTGCCAGCAGTTTATATAAGGGTGAGCAGTTCTTC.

J is TRBJ1-5 and V is TRBV6-5; D not resolved. The CDR3 has 13 residues. The germline V gene has CDR1 MNHEY and CDR2 SVGAGI. The ends were cut back, 6 bases at V and 2 bases at J, with 8 bases in the middle. The CDR3 DNA reads TGTGCCAGCAGATGGGATCGCAATCAGCCCCAGCATTTT. Encoded protein: CASRWDRNQPQHF.

The chain links TRBV10-3 to TRBJ2-1, with 9 positions matching TRBD1. The CDR3 has 18 amino acids. Per germline, CDR1 ENHRY and CDR2 SYGVKD. The V and J ends lost 3 bases and 1 base, in that order; junction bases with no gene match: 10. CDR3: CAISDTGGAGGSYNEQFF. CDR3 DNA: TGTGCCATCAGTGATACAGGGGGCGCGGGTGGTTCCTACAATGAGCAGTTCTTC.

This clone was seen only once. The chain is built from TRBV11-2 and TRBJ2-7; D unresolved. CDR1 is SGHAT, CDR2 FQNNGV, per germline. V lost 4 bases and J lost 2, with 21 bases in between. This CDR3 spans 17 amino acids. Here the CDR3 DNA reads TGTGCCAGCAGCTCTAGTGGGTTGAGAGGCTCGACCTACGAGCAGTACTTC. Translating it yields CASSSSGLRGSTYEQYF.

CDR3 region: CASSSHRGSGETQYF. The CDR3 nucleotides read TGCGCCAGCAGCTCCCACAGGGGGAGTGGGGAGACCCAGTACTTC. The genes are TRBV5-1 and TRBJ2-5, with 8 bases that match TRBD1. CDR1 and CDR2 (germline): SGHRS, YFSETQ. The length of the CDR3 is 15 residues. The V segment lost 3 bases and the J segment 5 bases; nucleotides outside the gene matches: 9.